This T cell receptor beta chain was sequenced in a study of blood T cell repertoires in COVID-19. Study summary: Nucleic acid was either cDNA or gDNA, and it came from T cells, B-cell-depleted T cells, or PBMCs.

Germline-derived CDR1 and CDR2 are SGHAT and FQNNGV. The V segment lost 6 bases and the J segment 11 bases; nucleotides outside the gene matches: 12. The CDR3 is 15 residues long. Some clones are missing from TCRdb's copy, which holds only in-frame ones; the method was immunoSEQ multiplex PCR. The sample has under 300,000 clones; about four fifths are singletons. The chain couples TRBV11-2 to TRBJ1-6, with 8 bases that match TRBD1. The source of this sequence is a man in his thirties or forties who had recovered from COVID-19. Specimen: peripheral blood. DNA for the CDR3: TGTGCCAGCAGAGTGGACAGGGAGGGGGGGACACCCCTCCACTTT. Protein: CASRVDREGGTPLHF.